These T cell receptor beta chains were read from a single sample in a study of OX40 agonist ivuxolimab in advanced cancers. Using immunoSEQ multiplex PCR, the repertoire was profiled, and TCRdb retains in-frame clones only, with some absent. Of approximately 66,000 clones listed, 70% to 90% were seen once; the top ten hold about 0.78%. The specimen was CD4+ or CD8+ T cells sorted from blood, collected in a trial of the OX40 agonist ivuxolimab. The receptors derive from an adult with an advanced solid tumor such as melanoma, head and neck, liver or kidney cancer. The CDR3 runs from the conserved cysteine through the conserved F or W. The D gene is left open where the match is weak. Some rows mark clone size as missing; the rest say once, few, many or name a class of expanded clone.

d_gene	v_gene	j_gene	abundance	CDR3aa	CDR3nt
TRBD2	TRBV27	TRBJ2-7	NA	CASSRSGSAGYEQYF	TGTGCCAGCAGCCGTAGCGGGAGCGCGGGCTACGAGCAGTACTTC
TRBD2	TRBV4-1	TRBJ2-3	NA	CASSPLTSLDTQYF	TGCGCCAGCAGCCCCTTGACTAGCCTCGATACGCAGTATTTT
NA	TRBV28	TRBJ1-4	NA	CASSLLGPTNEKLFF	TGTGCCAGCAGTTTGTTGGGGCCTACTAATGAAAAACTGTTTTTT
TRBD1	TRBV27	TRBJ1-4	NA	CASSTQGSEEKLFF	TGTGCCAGCAGTACACAGGGGTCGGAAGAAAAACTGTTTTTT
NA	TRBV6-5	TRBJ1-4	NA	CASSYRGRDNEKLFF	TGTGCCAGCAGTTATAGGGGACGGGATAATGAAAAACTGTTTTTT
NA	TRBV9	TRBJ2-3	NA	CASSVVGGSTDTQYF	TGTGCCAGCAGCGTAGTTGGGGGGTCAACAGATACGCAGTATTTT
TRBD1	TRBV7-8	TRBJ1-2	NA	CASSSTGTGIRPNYGYTF	TGTGCCAGCAGCTCGACCGGGACAGGGATCCGTCCTAACTATGGCTACACCTTC
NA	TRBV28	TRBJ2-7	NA	CASSSPPVHYEQYF	TGTGCCAGCAGTTCCCCCCCGGTCCACTACGAGCAGTACTTC
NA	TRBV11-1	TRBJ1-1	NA	CASSLLTGTNTEAFF	TGTGCCAGCAGCCTTTTAACCGGGACGAACACTGAAGCTTTCTTT
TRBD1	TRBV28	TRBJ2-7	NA	CASSRQGYSYEQYF	TGTGCCAGCAGCCGACAGGGCTACTCCTACGAGCAGTACTTC
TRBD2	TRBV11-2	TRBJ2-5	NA	CASSPRVAGSLLTGTQYF	TGTGCCAGCAGCCCCAGGGTAGCGGGATCGCTCTTGACAGGGACCCAGTACTTC
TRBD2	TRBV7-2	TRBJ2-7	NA	CASSKSLAGAGEQYF	TGTGCCAGCAGCAAAAGCCTAGCGGGGGCGGGGGAGCAGTACTTC
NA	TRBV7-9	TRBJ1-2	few	CASRLADLGGYTF	TGTGCCAGCAGACTAGCGGACCTCGGGGGCTACACCTTC
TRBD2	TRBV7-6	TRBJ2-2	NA	CASSSYLAGVTGELFF	TGTGCCAGCAGCTCGTACCTAGCGGGAGTAACCGGGGAGCTGTTTTTT
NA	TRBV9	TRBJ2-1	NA	CASSVSPGGLYNEQFF	TGTGCCAGCAGCGTTAGTCCGGGGGGCCTGTACAATGAGCAGTTCTTC
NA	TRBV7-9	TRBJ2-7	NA	CASSLGTAREQYF	TGTGCCAGCAGCCTGGGGACGGCTCGGGAGCAGTACTTC
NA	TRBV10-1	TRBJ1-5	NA	CASSVGGHQPQHF	TGCGCCAGCAGTGTAGGGGGGCATCAGCCCCAGCATTTT
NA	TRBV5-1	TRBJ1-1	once	CASSGGPGRGPDSEAFF	TGCGCCAGCAGCGGGGGGCCAGGGAGGGGCCCTGACTCTGAAGCTTTCTTT
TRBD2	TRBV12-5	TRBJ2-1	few	CASGLGVSGLVGDEQFF	TGTGCTAGTGGTTTGGGGGTGTCGGGACTAGTAGGGGATGAGCAGTTCTTC
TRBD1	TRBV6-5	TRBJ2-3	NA	CASSYYRPGQGLTQYF	TGTGCCAGCAGTTACTACCGGCCGGGACAGGGACTCACGCAGTATTTT
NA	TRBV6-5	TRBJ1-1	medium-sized	CASSFRLGEAFF	TGTGCCAGCAGTTTCCGACTGGGTGAAGCTTTCTTT
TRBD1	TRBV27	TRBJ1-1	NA	CASSNRDRVQAFF	TGTGCCAGCAGCAACCGGGACAGGGTTCAAGCTTTCTTT
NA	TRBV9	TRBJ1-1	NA	CASSVINGAEAFF	TGTGCCAGCAGCGTGATAAATGGCGCTGAAGCTTTCTTT
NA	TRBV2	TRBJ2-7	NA	CASSKYIEGEQYF	TGTGCCAGCAGTAAGTACATAGAGGGGGAGCAGTACTTC
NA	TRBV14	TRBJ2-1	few	CASSQDTWVGEQFF	TGTGCCAGCAGCCAAGATACCTGGGTAGGTGAGCAGTTCTTC
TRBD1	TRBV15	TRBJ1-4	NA	CATSRERERTGEKLFF	TGTGCCACCAGCAGAGAACGAGAGAGGACAGGTGAAAAACTGTTTTTT
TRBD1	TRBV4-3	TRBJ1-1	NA	CASSQDYNRGFTEAFF	TGCGCCAGCAGCCAAGATTACAACAGGGGGTTTACTGAAGCTTTCTTT
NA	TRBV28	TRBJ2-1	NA	CASSTYGNEQFF	TGTGCCAGCAGTACCTACGGGAATGAGCAGTTCTTC
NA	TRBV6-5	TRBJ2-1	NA	CAVSPLREQFF	TGTGCCGTCAGCCCCCTGAGGGAGCAGTTCTTC
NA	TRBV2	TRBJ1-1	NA	CASSEYGGNTEAFF	TGTGCCAGCAGTGAATATGGGGGCAACACTGAAGCTTTCTTT
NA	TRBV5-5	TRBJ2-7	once	CASSLDGYYEQYF	TGTGCCAGCAGCTTGGACGGATACTACGAGCAGTACTTC
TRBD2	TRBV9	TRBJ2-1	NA	CASSPRNGGGSGGEQFF	TGTGCCAGCAGCCCTCGGAACGGCGGGGGGTCGGGTGGTGAGCAGTTCTTC
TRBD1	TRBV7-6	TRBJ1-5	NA	CASSLETGAANQPQHF	TGTGCCAGCAGCTTAGAGACAGGGGCCGCCAATCAGCCCCAGCATTTT